A single T cell receptor (beta chain) is shown here with its context. Its specificity is unknown. TCRdb re-analysed the reads in MiXCR, keeping a single row per CDR3 protein. The sample has roughly 500,000 distinct CDR3 sequences, 30% to 35% seen once. The CDR3 runs 15 residues. J gave up 5 bases and V 4 bases, and 9 bases lay outside the gene matches. The V gene's germline CDR1 is MNHEY and CDR2 SMNVEV (reference sequence). These data come from a study of T cell repertoires in cytomegalovirus infection. This chain joins TRBV27 and TRBJ2-7; 9 bases map to TRBD2. The receptor was isolated from a human donor in good health (CMV status not recorded). Some clones in this sample may be carry-over from other donors' samples. This specimen consisted of cultured PBMCs, obtained from culture after CMV antigen stimulation. CDR3 amino acids: CASSWGAGGPNEQYF. CDR3 DNA: TGTGCCAGCAGTTGGGGGGCGGGAGGGCCTAACGAGCAGTACTTC.